Each of the 16 T cell receptor beta chains below was sequenced from the same sample in a study of blood T cell repertoires in COVID-19. This table comes from immunoSEQ multiplex PCR, and its TCRdb copy is limited to in-frame clones, with some not included. The table lists roughly 56,000 clones, around 86% of them singletons. Sequencing input: peripheral blood. All receptors derive from a man aged 50-60 years with active COVID-19.

In its sample, this clone was seen once. The chain uses TRBV7-2 and TRBJ1-2, with TRBD1 as a possible D gene (6 bases). Per the germline V gene, CDR1 is SGHTA and CDR2 is FQGNSA. V dropped 6 bases and J dropped 6 bases, with 14 bases sitting between them. The CDR3 contains 13 residues. The CDR3 loop reads CASSFAGVDGYTF. CDR3 nucleotides: TGTGCCAGCAGTTTCGCAGGGGTGGATGGCTACACCTTC.

This sequence joins TRBV19 and TRBJ2-4; 7 positions match TRBD2. Trimming cost V 4 bases and J 1 base; bases outside gene matches: 13. Per germline, CDR1 LNHDA and CDR2 SQIVND (reference sequence). CDR3 length equals 18 residues. The CDR3: CASSTPGAGGYAKNIQYF. The CDR3 DNA sequence: TGTGCCAGTAGTACCCCTGGTGCCGGGGGGTATGCCAAAAACATTCAGTACTTC.

The gene calls are TRBV30 and TRBJ2-1; weak D call: TRBD2 (6 bases). The CDR3 is 12 amino acids. Germline loops: CDR1 GTSNPN, CDR2 SVGIG (reference sequence). The CDR3 spells CSVGGNNNEQFF. The CDR3 bases are TGTAGTGTGGGAGGAAACAACAATGAGCAGTTCTTC. The full variable domain, in which reference TRBV30 and TRBJ2-1 provide the parts outside the CDR3, is SQTIHQWPATLVQPVGSPLSLECTVEGTSNPNLYWYRQAAGRGLQLLFYSVGIGQISSEVPQNLSASRPQDRQFILSSKKLLLSDSGFYLCSVGGNNNEQFFGPGTRLTVL.

The CDR3 DNA is TGTGCCAGCACCCTCACAGGGGGCGCCTGGACTGAAGCTTTCTTT. Its protein is CASTLTGGAWTEAFF. This chain connects TRBV27 to TRBJ1-1, with TRBD1 matching 9 bases. The ends lost 7 bases at V and 5 bases at J; junction bases unmatched: 11. From germline, CDR1 is MNHEY and CDR2 SMNVEV (reference sequence). The length of the CDR3 is 15 residues.

The genes are TRBV18 and TRBJ2-5, with a possible D match to TRBD1 (6 bases). CDR1 and CDR2 (germline): KGHSH, LQKENI. This CDR3 is built from 15 residues. Deletions cut 4 bases from V and 2 bases from J, with 14 bases between. The CDR3 nucleotides are TGTGCCAGCTCACGATTACAGGGTGGACAAGAGACCCAGTACTTC. Translated: CASSRLQGGQETQYF.

The chain has TRBV30 and TRBJ1-2; D is possibly TRBD1 (5 bases). V shed 0 bases and J shed 8 bases, with 7 bases lying between them. The CDR3 has 11 amino acids. CDR1 GTSNPN and CDR2 SVGIG come from the germline V gene (reference sequence). CDR3 sequence (DNA): TGTGCCTGGAGTGTGGGGCGGGGCTACACCTTC. This codes for CAWSVGRGYTF.

This clone was counted once. The chain has TRBV19 and TRBJ1-5, with D possibly TRBD1 on 6 matching bases. Trimming cost V 3 bases and J 0 bases, with 18 bases left between them. Germline assignment: CDR1 LNHDA and CDR2 SQIVND (reference sequence). CDR3 size: 18 residues. The CDR3 DNA reads as TGTGCCAGTAGTATTCAGTCCCGGGACATGTATAGCAATCAGCCCCAGCATTTT. The encoded protein is CASSIQSRDMYSNQPQHF.

The V gene is TRBV18, the J gene TRBJ2-1; TRBD2 aligns across 11 bases. CDR1 is KGHSH and CDR2 is LQKENI in the germline V gene. The J segment lost 7 bases and the V segment lost 1 base, leaving 12 bases of the junction unmatched. The CDR3 is made up of 18 amino acids. The CDR3 loop reads CASSPLGTSGAGLNEQFF. The CDR3 coding sequence is TGTGCCAGCTCACCACTAGGGACTAGCGGAGCGGGTTTGAATGAGCAGTTCTTC.

This clone has only one observation. V gene TRBV7-9 combines with J gene TRBJ1-5; 10 nucleotides agree with TRBD1. V was pared by 5 bases and J by 3 bases, with 4 bases of the junction left unmatched. The CDR3 totals 15 residues. Germline CDR1 reads SEHNR; CDR2 reads FQNEAQ (reference sequence). CDR3 sequence: CASSKTGGSNQPQHF. In DNA form, the CDR3 reads TGTGCCAGCAGCAAGACAGGGGGCTCCAATCAGCCCCAGCATTTT. The full variable domain, rest sourced from reference TRBV7-9 and TRBJ1-5, is DTGVSQNPRHKITKRGQNVTFRCDPISEHNRLYWYRQTLGQGPEFLTYFQNEAQLEKSRLLSDRFSAERPKGSFSTLEIQRTEQGDSAMYLCASSKTGGSNQPQHFGDGTRLSIL.

The rearrangement links TRBV2 to TRBJ2-2; 15 bases align to TRBD2. V lost 7 bases and J lost 5; bases outside the gene matches: 2. This CDR3 has 15 residues. CDR1 SNHLY and CDR2 FYNNEI come from the germline V gene. In nucleotides, the CDR3 is TGTGCCAGCACCGGGACTAGCGGGAGGACCGGGGAGCTGTTTTTT. Translating gives CASTGTSGRTGELFF. Full variable domain (outside the CDR3, taken from reference TRBV2 and TRBJ2-2): EPEVTQTPSHQVTQMGQEVILRCVPISNHLYFYWYRQILGQKVEFLVSFYNNEISEKSEIFDDQFSVERPDGSNFTLKIRSTKLEDSAMYFCASTGTSGRTGELFFGEGSRLTVL.

This chain connects TRBV6-6 to TRBJ2-4; 8 bases map to TRBD2. V lost 7 bases to trimming and J lost 4 bases; unmatched junction nucleotides: 9. CDR3 length equals 15 residues. Germline V gives CDR1 MNHNY, CDR2 SVGAGI (reference sequence). The CDR3 DNA reads as TGTGCCAGCACCTCCAGCGGGAGCGGAAAAAACATTCAGTACTTC. This gives the protein CASTSSGSGKNIQYF.

The rearrangement uses TRBV29-1 and TRBJ1-1, with 8 bases lining up with TRBD1. V was clipped by 1 base and J by 3 bases; unmatched bases: 7. Germline-derived CDR1 and CDR2 are SQVTM and ANQGSEA. This CDR3 is built from 15 residues. The CDR3 DNA reads TGCAGCGTTGAAGGTGCGGCAGGGGGCTACACTGAAGCTTTCTTT. Its translation: CSVEGAAGGYTEAFF.

Only one count was recorded for this clone. This chain uses TRBV27 with TRBJ1-1, with D possibly TRBD1 on 6 matching bases. V lost 7 bases, J lost 3 bases, and 12 bases lay in between. There are 13 residues in the CDR3. CDR1 is MNHEY and CDR2 is SMNVEV in the germline V gene (reference sequence). The CDR3 protein is CASKRTEHTEAFF. The CDR3 DNA is TGTGCCAGCAAACGGACAGAACACACTGAAGCTTTCTTT.

The chain recombines TRBV7-9 with TRBJ2-7, with D hard to call. Trimming removed 7 bases from V and 6 bases from J, with 16 bases in between. The CDR3 contains 13 residues. Germline CDR1 reads SEHNR; CDR2 reads FQNEAQ (reference sequence). CDR3 nucleotides: TGTGCCAGCACCAACGTCCCAGGTATCGAGCAGTACTTC. Protein: CASTNVPGIEQYF.

CDR3 DNA sequence: TGTGCCAGTACCCCGAGGGGGCGGCTTAAAGGCCAGCCCCAGCATTTT. Protein product: CASTPRGRLKGQPQHF. The chain has TRBV19 and TRBJ1-5, with TRBD1 matching over 7 bases. This CDR3 is 16 amino acids long. Trimming took 7 bases from V and 7 from J; bases not matched to a gene: 16. Germline V lookup: CDR1 LNHDA, CDR2 SQIVND (reference sequence).

The chain has TRBV11-2 and TRBJ2-6, with a possible D match to TRBD1 (5 bases). Trimming removed 2 bases at V and 4 bases at J, with 9 bases between. CDR1 and CDR2 from the germline V gene are SGHAT and FQNNGV. The CDR3 loop spans 15 amino acids. Here the CDR3 reads CASSLQAGGANVLTF. In DNA, the CDR3 is TGTGCCAGCAGCTTACAAGCAGGGGGGGCCAACGTCCTGACTTTC.